The rows below give T cell receptor beta chains drawn from one sample of a study of regulatory T cells in long-lasting Graves disease. TCRdb recomputed calls from the multiplex PCR reads with MiXCR, one row per CDR3 protein. The sample carries approximately 400,000 distinct CDR3 sequences, 14% to 15% recorded once. The same sample was also studied in work on T cells in Graves' hyperthyroidism and ophthalmopathy.

Source: peripheral blood mononuclear cells (PBMCs), taken at new diagnosis, from a patient treated with antithyroid drugs. The receptor source for this set is a young woman with Graves disease. The CDR3 runs from the conserved cysteine through the conserved F or W. Fields, in order: V gene, J gene, CDR3 protein.

>TRBV7-9|TRBJ2-5
CASSSAGETQYF
>TRBV19|TRBJ2-1
CASIREGSSYNEQFF
>TRBV12-3/TRBV12-4|TRBJ2-2
CASRTAGPSTGELFF
>TRBV5-1|TRBJ1-3
CASSLSRQGSGNTIYF
>TRBV30|TRBJ2-1
CAWSVLKELAEFF
>TRBV5-4|TRBJ2-2
CASSGWSSGGELFF
>TRBV7-3|TRBJ2-2
CASSVGESGGPGELFF
>TRBV28|TRBJ2-3
CASSLADLTDTQYF
>TRBV5-1|TRBJ1-1
CASSYSDSMNTEAFF
>TRBV11-3|TRBJ2-1
CASSFRPGLEGEQFF
>TRBV6-2/TRBV6-3|TRBJ2-5
CASMRREQTQYF
>TRBV7-9|TRBJ1-1
CASSLTGQATEAFF
>TRBV10-3|TRBJ2-7
CAISGGRAYEQYF
>TRBV6-5|TRBJ1-1
CASSSAWPQNTEAFF
>TRBV2|TRBJ1-5
CASSEADRGRQPQHF
>TRBV7-9|TRBJ2-7
CASSRLAGQSEQYF